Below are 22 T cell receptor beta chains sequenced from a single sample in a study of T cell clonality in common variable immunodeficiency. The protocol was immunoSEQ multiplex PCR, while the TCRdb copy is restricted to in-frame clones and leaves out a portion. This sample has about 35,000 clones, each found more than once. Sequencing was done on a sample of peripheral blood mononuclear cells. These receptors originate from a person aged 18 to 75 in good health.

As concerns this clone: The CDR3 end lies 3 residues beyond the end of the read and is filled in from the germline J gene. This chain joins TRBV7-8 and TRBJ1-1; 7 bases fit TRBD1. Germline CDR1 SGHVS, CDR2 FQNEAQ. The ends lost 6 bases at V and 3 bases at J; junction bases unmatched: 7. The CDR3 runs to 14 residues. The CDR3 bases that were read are TGTGCCAGCAGACTTGGGACAGACTACACTGAA. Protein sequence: CASRLGTDYTE. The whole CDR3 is CASRLGTDYTEAFF.

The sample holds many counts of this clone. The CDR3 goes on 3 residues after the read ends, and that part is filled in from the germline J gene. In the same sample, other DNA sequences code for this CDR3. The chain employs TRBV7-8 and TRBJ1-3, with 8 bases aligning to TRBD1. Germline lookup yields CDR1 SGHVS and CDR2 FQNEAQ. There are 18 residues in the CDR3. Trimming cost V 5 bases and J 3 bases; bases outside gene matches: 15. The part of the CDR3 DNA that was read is TGTGCCAGCAGCCAACTATCGGGTTGGGGACAGGTTGGAAACACC. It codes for CASSQLSGWGQVGNT. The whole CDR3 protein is CASSQLSGWGQVGNTIYF.

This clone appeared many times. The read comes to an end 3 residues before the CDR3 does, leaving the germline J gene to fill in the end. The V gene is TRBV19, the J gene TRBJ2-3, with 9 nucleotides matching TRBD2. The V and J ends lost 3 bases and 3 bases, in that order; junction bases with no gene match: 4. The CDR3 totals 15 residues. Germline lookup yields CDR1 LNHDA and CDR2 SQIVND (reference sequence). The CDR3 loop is CASSMPAGGTDTQYF. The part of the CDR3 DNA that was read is TGTGCCAGTAGTATGCCAGCGGGAGGTACAGATACG.

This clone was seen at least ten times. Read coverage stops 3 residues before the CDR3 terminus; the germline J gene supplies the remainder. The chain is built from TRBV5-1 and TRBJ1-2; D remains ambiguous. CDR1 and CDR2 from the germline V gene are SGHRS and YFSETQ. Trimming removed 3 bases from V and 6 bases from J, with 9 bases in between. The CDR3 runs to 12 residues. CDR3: CASSYDKDGYTF. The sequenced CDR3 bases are TGCGCCAGCAGCTATGACAAGGATGGC. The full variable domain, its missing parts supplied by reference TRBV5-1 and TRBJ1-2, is KAGVTQTPRYLIKTRGQQVTLSCSPISGHRSVSWYQQTPGQGLQFLFEYFSETQRNKGNFPGRFSGRQFSNSRSEMNVSTLELGDSALYLCASSYDKDGYTFGSGTRLTVV.

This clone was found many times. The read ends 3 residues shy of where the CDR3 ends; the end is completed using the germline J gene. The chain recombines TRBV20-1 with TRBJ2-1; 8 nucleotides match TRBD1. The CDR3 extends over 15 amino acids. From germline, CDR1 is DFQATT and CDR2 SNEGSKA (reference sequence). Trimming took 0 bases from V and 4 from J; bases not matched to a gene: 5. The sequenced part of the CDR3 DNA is TGCAGTGCTAGAGATTTGGGACAGGCTTACAATGAG. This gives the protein CSARDLGQAYNE. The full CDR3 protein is CSARDLGQAYNEQFF.

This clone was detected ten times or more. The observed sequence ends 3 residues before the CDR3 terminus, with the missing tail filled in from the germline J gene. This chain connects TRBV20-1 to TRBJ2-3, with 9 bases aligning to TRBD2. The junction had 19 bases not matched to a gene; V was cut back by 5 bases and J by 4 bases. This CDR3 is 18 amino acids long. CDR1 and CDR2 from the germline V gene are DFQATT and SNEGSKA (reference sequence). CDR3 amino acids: CSAQDSWTSETDSDTQYF. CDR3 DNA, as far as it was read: TGCAGTGCTCAGGACTCTTGGACTAGCGAGACAGACTCAGATACG.

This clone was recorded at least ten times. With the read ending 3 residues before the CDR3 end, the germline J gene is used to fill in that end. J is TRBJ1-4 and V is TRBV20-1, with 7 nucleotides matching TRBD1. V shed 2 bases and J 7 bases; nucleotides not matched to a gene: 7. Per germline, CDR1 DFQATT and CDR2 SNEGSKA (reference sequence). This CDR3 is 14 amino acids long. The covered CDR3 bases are TGCAGTGCTAGAAAACAGGGGCCGGGTGAAAAA. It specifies CSARKQGPGEK. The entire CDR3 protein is CSARKQGPGEKLFF.

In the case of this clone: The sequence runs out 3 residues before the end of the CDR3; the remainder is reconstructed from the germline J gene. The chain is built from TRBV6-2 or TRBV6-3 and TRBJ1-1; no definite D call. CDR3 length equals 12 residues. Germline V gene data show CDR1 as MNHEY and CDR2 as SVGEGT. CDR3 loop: CASSLYSYEAFF. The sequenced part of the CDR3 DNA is TGTGCCAGCAGTCTTTACTCCTACGAG.

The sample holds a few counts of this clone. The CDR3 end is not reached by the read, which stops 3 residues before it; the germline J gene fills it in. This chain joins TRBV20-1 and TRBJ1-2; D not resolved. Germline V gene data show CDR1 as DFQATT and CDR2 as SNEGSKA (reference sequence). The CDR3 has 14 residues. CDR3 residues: CSARGLAGSGDYTF. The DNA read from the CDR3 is TGCAGTGCTAGAGGGCTAGCGGGATCCGGCGAC.

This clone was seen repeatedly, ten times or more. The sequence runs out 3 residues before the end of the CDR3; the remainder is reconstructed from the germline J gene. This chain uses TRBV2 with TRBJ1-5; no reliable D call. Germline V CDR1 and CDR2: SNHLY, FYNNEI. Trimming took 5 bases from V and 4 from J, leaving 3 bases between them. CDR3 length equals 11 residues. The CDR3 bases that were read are TGTGCCAGCAGTATAAATCAGCCC. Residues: CASSINQP. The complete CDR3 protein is CASSINQPQHF.

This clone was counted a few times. This CDR3 reads CASSIRAGVNNDYTF. The CDR3 DNA, read in part, is TGTGCCAGTAGTATACGAGCGGGAGTAAATAATGAC. The chain links TRBV19 to TRBJ1-2; D uncertain. The observed sequence ends 3 residues before the CDR3 terminus, with the missing tail filled in from the germline J gene. The germline CDR1 and CDR2 sequences are LNHDA and SQIVND (reference sequence). There are 15 residues in the CDR3.

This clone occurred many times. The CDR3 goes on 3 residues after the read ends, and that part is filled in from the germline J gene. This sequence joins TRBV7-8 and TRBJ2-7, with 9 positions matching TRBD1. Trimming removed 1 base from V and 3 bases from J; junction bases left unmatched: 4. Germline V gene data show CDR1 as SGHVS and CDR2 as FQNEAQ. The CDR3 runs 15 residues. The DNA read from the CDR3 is TGTGCCAGCAGCTTAGTATCGGACAGGGGCTACGAG. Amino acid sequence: CASSLVSDRGYE. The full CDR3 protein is CASSLVSDRGYEQYF. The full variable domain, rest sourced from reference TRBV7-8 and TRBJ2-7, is GAGVSQSPRYKVAKRGQDVALRCDPISGHVSLFWYQQALGQGPEFLTYFQNEAQLDKSGLPSDRFFAERPEGSVSTLKIQRTQQEDSAVYLCASSLVSDRGYEQYFGPGTRLTVT.

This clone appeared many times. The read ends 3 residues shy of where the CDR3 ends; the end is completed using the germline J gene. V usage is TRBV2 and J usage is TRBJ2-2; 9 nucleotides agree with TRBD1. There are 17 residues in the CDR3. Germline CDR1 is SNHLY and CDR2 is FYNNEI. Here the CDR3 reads CASTSDHRDRVSEKLFF. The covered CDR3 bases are TGTGCCAGCACCTCGGACCACCGGGACAGGGTCTCTGAAAAG.

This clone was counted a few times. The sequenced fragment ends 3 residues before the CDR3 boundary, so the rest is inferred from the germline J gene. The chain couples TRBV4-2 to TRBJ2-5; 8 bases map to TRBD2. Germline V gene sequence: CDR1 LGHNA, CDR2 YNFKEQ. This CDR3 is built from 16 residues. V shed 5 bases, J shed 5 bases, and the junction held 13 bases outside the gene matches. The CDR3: CASSNPGAGEAETQYF. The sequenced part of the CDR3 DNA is TGTGCCAGCAGCAATCCAGGAGCGGGAGAGGCGGAGACC.

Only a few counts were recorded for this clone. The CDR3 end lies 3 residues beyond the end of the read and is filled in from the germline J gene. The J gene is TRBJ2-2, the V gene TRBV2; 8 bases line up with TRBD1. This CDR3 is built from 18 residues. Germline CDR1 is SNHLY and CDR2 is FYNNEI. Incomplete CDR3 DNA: TGTGCCAGCAGTACCGACGGTCGGGGACAGGATTATAATTCACCG. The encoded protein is CASSTDGRGQDYNSP. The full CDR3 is CASSTDGRGQDYNSPLFF.

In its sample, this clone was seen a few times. The covered CDR3 bases are TGTGCCAGCAGCTTAACGTCTAGCGCTACCTACGAG. Its translation is CASSLTSSATYE. The entire CDR3 sequence reads CASSLTSSATYEAFF. V gene TRBV7-2 combines with J gene TRBJ1-1; D remains ambiguous. The read gets to within 3 residues of the CDR3 end, and the germline J gene fills in the rest. Per germline, CDR1 SGHTA and CDR2 FQGNSA. CDR3 length: 15 residues.

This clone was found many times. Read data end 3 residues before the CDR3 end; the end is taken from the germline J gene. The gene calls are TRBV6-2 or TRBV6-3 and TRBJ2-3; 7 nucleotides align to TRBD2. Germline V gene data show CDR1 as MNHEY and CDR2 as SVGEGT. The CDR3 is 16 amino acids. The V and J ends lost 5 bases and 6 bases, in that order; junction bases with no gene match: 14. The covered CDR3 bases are TGTGCCAGCAGTCCCTTTACTAGCGACCCCTCGGATACG. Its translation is CASSPFTSDPSDT. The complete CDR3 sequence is CASSPFTSDPSDTQYF.

CDR3 DNA (partial): TGCGCCAGCAGTGAGTCGGGGGGAAGGCCCTATAGCAATCAGCCC. Protein sequence: CASSESGGRPYSNQP. The full CDR3 sequence reads CASSESGGRPYSNQPQHF. V gene TRBV10-2 combines with J gene TRBJ1-5, with D perhaps matching TRBD1 (5 bases). The read stops 3 residues short of the end of the CDR3; the missing end is completed from the germline J gene. V gave up 0 bases and J gave up 0 bases, with 15 bases separating them. The CDR3 is 18 residues long. CDR1 and CDR2 (germline): WSHSY, SAAADI.

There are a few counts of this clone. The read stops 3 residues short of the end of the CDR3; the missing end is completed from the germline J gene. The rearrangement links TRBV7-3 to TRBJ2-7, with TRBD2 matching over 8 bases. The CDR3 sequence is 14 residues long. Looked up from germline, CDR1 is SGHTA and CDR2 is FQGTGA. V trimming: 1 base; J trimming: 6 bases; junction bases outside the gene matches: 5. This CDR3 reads CASSLNLGTSEQYF. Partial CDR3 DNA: TGTGCCAGCAGCTTAAATCTTGGGACTAGCGAG.

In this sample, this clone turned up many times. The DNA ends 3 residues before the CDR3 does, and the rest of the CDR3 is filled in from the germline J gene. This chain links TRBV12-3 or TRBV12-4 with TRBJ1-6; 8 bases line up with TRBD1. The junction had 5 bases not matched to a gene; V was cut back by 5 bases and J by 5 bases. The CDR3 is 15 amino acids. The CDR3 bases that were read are TGTGCCAGCAGTCTCGGACAGGGAAATAATTCACCC. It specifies CASSLGQGNNSP. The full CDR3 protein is CASSLGQGNNSPLHF.

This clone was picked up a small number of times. The CDR3 is CAWDKETSGSWNEQFF. CDR3 bases read: TGTGCCTGGGACAAAGAAACTAGCGGGAGTTGGAATGAG. The chain carries TRBV30 and TRBJ2-1, with 11 bases aligning to TRBD2. The read gets to within 3 residues of the CDR3 end, and the germline J gene fills in the rest. Looked up from germline, CDR1 is GTSNPN and CDR2 is SVGIG (reference sequence). The CDR3 has 16 amino acids. J lost 7 bases, V lost 5 bases, and 13 bases had no gene match.

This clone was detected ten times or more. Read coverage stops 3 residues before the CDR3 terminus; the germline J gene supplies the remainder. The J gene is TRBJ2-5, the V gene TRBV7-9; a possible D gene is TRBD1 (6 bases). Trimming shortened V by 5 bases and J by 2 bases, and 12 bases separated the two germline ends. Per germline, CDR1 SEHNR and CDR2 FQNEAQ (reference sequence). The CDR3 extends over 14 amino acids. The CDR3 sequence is CASSPAGTQETQYF. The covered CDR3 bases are TGTGCCAGCAGCCCCGCAGGGACACAAGAGACC.